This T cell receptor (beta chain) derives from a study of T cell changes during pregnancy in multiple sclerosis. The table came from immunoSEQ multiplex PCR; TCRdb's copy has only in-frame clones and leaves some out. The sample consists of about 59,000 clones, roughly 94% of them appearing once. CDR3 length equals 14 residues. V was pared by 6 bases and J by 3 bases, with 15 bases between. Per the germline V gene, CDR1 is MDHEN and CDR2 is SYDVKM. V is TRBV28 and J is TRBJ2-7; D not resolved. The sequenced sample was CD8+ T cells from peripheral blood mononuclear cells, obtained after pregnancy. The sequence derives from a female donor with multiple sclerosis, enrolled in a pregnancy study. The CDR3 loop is CASSPSSSVYEQYF. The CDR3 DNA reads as TGTGCCAGCAGCCCGTCCTCGTCCGTCTACGAGCAGTACTTC.